A selection of T cell receptor beta chains follows, all from one sample in a study of T cell changes during pregnancy in multiple sclerosis. Libraries were prepared by immunoSEQ multiplex PCR; TCRdb keeps only in-frame clonotypes and omits some of them. The sample has about 50,000 clones, 80% to 95% seen once. Sequences were derived from CD4+ T cells from peripheral blood mononuclear cells, sampled after pregnancy. These receptors all come from a female donor in good health, enrolled as a control in a pregnancy study. The CDR3 runs from the conserved cysteine through the conserved F or W. A D gene is named only where the DNA matches it firmly. The size of a clone is reported for some rows only, either as once, few or many, or as a class for expanded clones.

clone_size d_call j_call v_call cdr3_aa cdr3_nt
- - TRBJ2-7 TRBV5-1 CASSFGQGTYEQYF TGCGCCAGCAGCTTTGGGCAGGGAACCTACGAGCAGTACTTC
- TRBD2 TRBJ2-3 TRBV27 CASSTSGVNTQYF TGTGCCAGCAGCACTAGCGGGGTAAATACGCAGTATTTT
- TRBD2 TRBJ2-7 TRBV5-1 CASSLEAGGIYEQYF TGCGCCAGCAGCTTGGAAGCGGGAGGAATATACGAGCAGTACTTC
- - TRBJ1-1 TRBV28 CASRAGVRAAFF TGTGCCAGCAGGGCAGGGGTACGTGCGGCTTTCTTT
few - TRBJ2-5 TRBV29-1 CSVENRQETQYF TGCAGCGTTGAGAACAGACAAGAGACCCAGTACTTC
- - TRBJ2-5 TRBV19 CASSGGILGNQETQYF TGTGCCAGTAGTGGAGGGATCCTAGGGAATCAAGAGACCCAGTACTTC
few - TRBJ2-7 TRBV5-4 CARVRPQYF TGTGCCAGAGTGCGGCCTCAGTACTTC
- TRBD1 TRBJ2-1 TRBV18 CASSPPKAGGFNEQFF TGTGCCAGCTCACCACCGAAAGCAGGGGGCTTTAATGAGCAGTTCTTC
- TRBD1 TRBJ1-4 TRBV7-9 CASSTQGATNEKLFF TGTGCCAGCAGCACCCAGGGGGCAACTAATGAAAAACTGTTTTTT
- TRBD1 TRBJ1-6 TRBV28 CASSFGTGANSPLHF TGTGCCAGCAGTTTTGGGACAGGGGCAAATTCACCCCTCCACTTT
- - TRBJ2-4 TRBV2 CASNPGVNIQYF TGTGCCAGCAATCCAGGGGTCAACATTCAGTACTTC
- TRBD1 TRBJ2-5 TRBV25-1 CASSDPDRFIETQYF TGTGCCAGCAGTGACCCGGACAGGTTCATAGAGACCCAGTACTTC
- - TRBJ1-1 TRBV7-9 CASSKQGVLATEAFF TGTGCCAGCAGTAAACAAGGGGTGTTGGCCACTGAAGCTTTCTTT
- - TRBJ1-5 TRBV18 CASATGKNQPQHF TGTGCCAGCGCCACAGGGAAAAATCAGCCCCAGCATTTT
- TRBD2 TRBJ2-5 TRBV25-1 CASSEGTSGVQETQYF TGTGCCAGCAGTGAAGGGACTAGCGGGGTCCAAGAGACCCAGTACTTC
- - TRBJ2-1 TRBV7-6 CASSLEVEGSSYNEQFF TGTGCCAGCAGCTTAGAGGTAGAGGGTAGCTCCTACAATGAGCAGTTCTTC
- - TRBJ1-1 TRBV13 CASSYIGPRSTEAFF TGTGCCAGCAGCTACATAGGTCCACGGAGCACTGAAGCTTTCTTT
- TRBD1 TRBJ1-2 TRBV19 CASSRGTGVGYTF TGTGCCAGTAGCCGGGGGACAGGGGTTGGCTACACCTTC
- TRBD2 TRBJ2-7 TRBV4-1 CASSQDRLAGGYEQYF TGCGCCAGCAGCCAAGATCGGCTAGCGGGCGGCTACGAGCAGTACTTC
- - TRBJ1-2 TRBV18 CASSGRTDYGYTF TGTGCCAGCTCGGGCCGCACGGACTATGGCTACACCTTC
- TRBD1 TRBJ1-2 TRBV10-3 CAGTGTGNGYTF TGTGCCGGAACCGGGACAGGGAATGGCTACACCTTC
- TRBD1 TRBJ1-5 TRBV10-1 CASSRTGRESNQPQHF TGCGCCAGCAGTCGGACAGGGCGAGAGAGCAATCAGCCCCAGCATTTT
- TRBD2 TRBJ2-7 TRBV9 CASSGLAGGLSYEQYF TGTGCCAGCAGTGGACTAGCGGGGGGACTATCCTACGAGCAGTACTTC
- TRBD2 TRBJ2-7 TRBV6-1 CASSASGAYEQYF TGTGCCAGCAGTGCTAGCGGAGCCTACGAGCAGTACTTC
- - TRBJ2-3 TRBV7-3 CASSTAGSTDTQYF TGTGCCAGTTCGACAGCAGGGTCCACAGATACGCAGTATTTT
- TRBD2 TRBJ2-7 TRBV5-1 CASSRGGASDMGEQYF TGCGCCAGCAGCCGGGGGGGGGCTAGCGATATGGGCGAGCAGTACTTC
- - TRBJ1-4 TRBV28 CASMVRAGKLFF TGTGCCAGTATGGTACGAGCCGGAAAACTGTTTTTT
once - TRBJ2-1 TRBV27 CASRTGGAYNEQFF TGTGCCAGCAGAACAGGGGGGGCCTACAATGAGCAGTTCTTC